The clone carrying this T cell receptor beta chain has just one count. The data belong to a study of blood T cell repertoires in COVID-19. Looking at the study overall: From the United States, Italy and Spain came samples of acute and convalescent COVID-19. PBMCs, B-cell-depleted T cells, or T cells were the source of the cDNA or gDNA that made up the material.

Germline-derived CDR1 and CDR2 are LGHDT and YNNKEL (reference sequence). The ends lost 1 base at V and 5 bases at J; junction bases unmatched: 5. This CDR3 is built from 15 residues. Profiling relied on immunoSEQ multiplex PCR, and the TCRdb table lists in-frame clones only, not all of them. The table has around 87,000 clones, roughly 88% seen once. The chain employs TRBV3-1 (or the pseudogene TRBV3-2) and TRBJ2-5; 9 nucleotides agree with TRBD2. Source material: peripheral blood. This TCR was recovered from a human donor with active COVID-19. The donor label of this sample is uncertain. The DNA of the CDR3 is TGTGCCAGCAGCCAAGGCGGGGGGGCCGTGGAGACCCAGTACTTC. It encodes CASSQGGGAVETQYF.